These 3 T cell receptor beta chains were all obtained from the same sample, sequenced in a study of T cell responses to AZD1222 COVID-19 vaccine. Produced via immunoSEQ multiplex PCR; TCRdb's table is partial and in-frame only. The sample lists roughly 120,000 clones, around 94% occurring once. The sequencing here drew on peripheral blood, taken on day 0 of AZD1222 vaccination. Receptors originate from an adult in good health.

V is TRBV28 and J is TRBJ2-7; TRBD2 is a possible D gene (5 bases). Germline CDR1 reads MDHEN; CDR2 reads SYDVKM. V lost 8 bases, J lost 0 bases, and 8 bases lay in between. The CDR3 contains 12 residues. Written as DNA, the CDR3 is TGTGCCAGCGCGGGCAGCTCCTACGAGCAGTACTTC. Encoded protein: CASAGSSYEQYF.

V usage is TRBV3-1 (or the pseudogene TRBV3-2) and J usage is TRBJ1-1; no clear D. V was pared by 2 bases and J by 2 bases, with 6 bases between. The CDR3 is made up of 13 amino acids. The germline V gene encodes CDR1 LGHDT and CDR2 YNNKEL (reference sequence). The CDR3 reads CASSQNYNTEAFF. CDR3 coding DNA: TGTGCCAGCAGCCAAAACTATAACACTGAAGCTTTCTTT.

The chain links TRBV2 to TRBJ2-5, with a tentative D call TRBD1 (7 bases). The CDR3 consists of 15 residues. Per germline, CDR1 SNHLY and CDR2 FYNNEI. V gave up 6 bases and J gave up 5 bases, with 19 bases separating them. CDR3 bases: TGTGCCAGCAGGGGGGGACAGAACCTTCTGGAGACCCAGTACTTC. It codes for CASRGGQNLLETQYF.